The 8 T cell receptor beta chains below were found in one sample sequenced in a study of shared clonotypes between healthy human individuals (dated by TCRdb to 2019 to 2021). Preparation of the library involved the immunoSEQ multiplex PCR assay. The table comes from immuneACCESS by way of TCRdb, which keeps in-frame sequences with V and J called. Part of the clones is missing from these tables; in studies checked, under half for an unresolved V gene and the rest for unknown reasons. The sample table holds about a million clones, of which 70% to 85% were seen once. The top ten clonotypes cover more than 0.85% of the sample. Sequenced input: memory CD4+ T cells from PBMCs. Read against the paper, the sample's cell subset or site label means: CD45RA-negative fraction. These receptors all come from a man between 18 and 35 years old in good health. Some clones in this sample may be carry-over from other donors' samples.

This clone was seen a single time. The chain is built from TRBV19 and TRBJ2-2; D is uncertain. From germline, CDR1 is LNHDA and CDR2 SQIVND (reference sequence). The CDR3 covers 14 residues. The V gene lost 6 bases and the J gene lost 4 bases, with 12 bases spanning the gap. The CDR3 nucleotides read TGTGCCAGTAGAAAAACGGCTCTCACCGGGGAGCTGTTTTTT. This gives the protein CASRKTALTGELFF.

This clone occurred a few times. CDR3 residues: CAISKDRNTGELFF. CDR3 sequence (DNA): TGTGCCATCAGTAAGGACAGGAACACCGGGGAGCTGTTTTTT. The chain joins TRBV10-3 to TRBJ2-2; a possible D gene is TRBD1 (6 bases). V was pared by 5 bases and J by 1 base, with 8 bases between. This CDR3 spans 14 amino acids. Germline loops: CDR1 ENHRY, CDR2 SYGVKD.

V gene TRBV7-9 combines with J gene TRBJ1-2; D possibly corresponds to TRBD1 (6 bases). With 1 base removed from V and 13 bases from J, the gap between germline ends came to 10 bases. The germline V gene has CDR1 SEHNR and CDR2 FQNEAQ (reference sequence). This CDR3 has 11 residues. The CDR3 reads CASSLDTGRTF. The CDR3, as DNA: TGTGCCAGCAGCTTAGATACAGGGCGCACCTTC. Filled out from reference TRBV7-9 and TRBJ1-2, the complete variable domain reads DTGVSQNPRHKITKRGQNVTFRCDPISEHNRLYWYRQTLGQGPEFLTYFQNEAQLEKSRLLSDRFSAERPKGSFSTLEIQRTEQGDSAMYLCASSLDTGRTFGSGTRLTVV.

Comments on this clone: In the same sample, other DNA sequences code for this CDR3. The chain joins TRBV15 to TRBJ1-5; 9 bases are a match to TRBD1. CDR1 and CDR2 (germline): LNHNV, YYDKDF (reference sequence). Germline trimming cut 3 bases from V and 7 bases from J; bases unmatched to any gene: 7. The CDR3 runs to 15 residues. The CDR3 bases are TGTGCCACCAGCAGGGGGGACAGGGTTGGACAGCCCCAGCATTTT. Translated: CATSRGDRVGQPQHF.

The chain has TRBV2 and TRBJ2-1, with 10 bases fitting TRBD2. V trimming: 8 bases; J trimming: 7 bases; junction bases outside the gene matches: 5. CDR3 length: 13 residues. Germline V gene data show CDR1 as SNHLY and CDR2 as FYNNEI. The CDR3 DNA is TGTGCCAGCTATAGCGGGAGGAGGAATGAGCAGTTCTTC. The encoded protein is CASYSGRRNEQFF.

As for this clone: The same CDR3 is also encoded by other DNA sequences in this sample. This rearrangement joins TRBV27 to TRBJ1-5; no reliable D call. Germline V lookup: CDR1 MNHEY, CDR2 SMNVEV (reference sequence). V lost 0 bases, J lost 0 bases, and 3 bases lay in between. The length of the CDR3 is 14 residues. The DNA of the CDR3 is TGTGCCAGCAGTTTATCACGTAGCAATCAGCCCCAGCATTTT. Residues: CASSLSRSNQPQHF.

The V gene is TRBV5-1, the J gene TRBJ2-2; D is undetermined. Germline lookup yields CDR1 SGHRS and CDR2 YFSETQ. CDR3 length: 14 residues. The V end was cut by 4 bases, the J end by 7 bases, with 14 bases between. DNA for the CDR3: TGCGCCAGCAGCCCGCTCCCTGGTGGCGGGGAGCTGTTTTTT. Its protein product is CASSPLPGGGELFF.

The rearrangement uses TRBV6-5 and TRBJ2-7; perhaps TRBD1 as D (6 bases). With 5 bases removed from V and 6 bases from J, the gap between germline ends came to 14 bases. This CDR3 spans 13 amino acids. Germline CDR1 reads MNHEY; CDR2 reads SVGAGI. CDR3 DNA sequence: TGTGCCAGCAGTAACAGGGTAAGCGGCGAGCAGTACTTC. Translating gives CASSNRVSGEQYF.